This is a list of T cell receptor beta chains from one sample in a study of blood T cell repertoires in COVID-19. Some clones are missing from TCRdb's copy, which holds only in-frame ones; the method was immunoSEQ multiplex PCR. In the table there are roughly 220,000 clones, roughly 84% of which are singletons. The sample taken for sequencing was PBMCs or T cells enriched from blood (not recorded which). Receptor source: a woman between 40 and 55 years old who had recovered from COVID-19. The CDR3 runs from the conserved cysteine through the conserved F or W. The D gene is left open where the match is weak. The size entry is marked missing in some rows and otherwise reads once, few, many or a size class.

abundance: NA
j_gene: TRBJ1-2
v_gene: TRBV11-2
d_gene: TRBD1
CDR3aa: CASSSRSRTGVGYTF
CDR3nt: TGTGCCAGCAGCTCTAGATCACGGACAGGGGTGGGCTACACCTTC

abundance: NA
j_gene: TRBJ1-1
v_gene: TRBV5-1
d_gene: NA
CDR3aa: CASSLQSVSSEAFF
CDR3nt: TGCGCCAGCAGCTTACAATCAGTTTCGTCCGAAGCTTTCTTT

abundance: once
j_gene: TRBJ2-1
v_gene: TRBV18
d_gene: TRBD2
CDR3aa: CASSPGTINYNEQFF
CDR3nt: TGTGCCAGCTCACCAGGGACTATTAACTACAATGAGCAGTTCTTC

abundance: NA
j_gene: TRBJ1-5
v_gene: TRBV4-3
d_gene: TRBD1
CDR3aa: CASSPRDRGLQPQHF
CDR3nt: TGCGCCAGCAGCCCCCGGGACAGGGGGCTTCAGCCCCAGCATTTT

abundance: NA
j_gene: TRBJ2-1
v_gene: TRBV9
d_gene: NA
CDR3aa: CASSVGPSGEQFF
CDR3nt: TGTGCCAGCAGCGTAGGGCCCAGCGGTGAGCAGTTCTTC

abundance: NA
j_gene: TRBJ2-7
v_gene: TRBV4-1
d_gene: NA
CDR3aa: CASSRTQGGGEQYF
CDR3nt: TGCGCCAGCAGCCGTACACAGGGGGGGGGCGAGCAGTACTTC

abundance: NA
j_gene: TRBJ1-5
v_gene: TRBV7-6
d_gene: NA
CDR3aa: CASSSSPTGDTQHF
CDR3nt: TGTGCCAGCAGCTCCTCCCCTACGGGAGATACGCAGCATTTT

abundance: NA
j_gene: TRBJ1-2
v_gene: TRBV19
d_gene: TRBD1
CDR3aa: CASSIDFRDRGPGYTF
CDR3nt: TGTGCCAGTAGTATAGACTTCCGGGACAGGGGGCCTGGCTACACCTTC

abundance: NA
j_gene: TRBJ1-2
v_gene: TRBV6-5
d_gene: NA
CDR3aa: CASSYSQGSNYGYTF
CDR3nt: TGTGCCAGCAGTTACTCGCAGGGCTCTAACTATGGCTACACCTTC

abundance: NA
j_gene: TRBJ2-1
v_gene: TRBV9
d_gene: TRBD2
CDR3aa: CASSTTLAGGPGEQFF
CDR3nt: TGTGCCAGCAGCACTACCCTAGCGGGAGGGCCCGGTGAGCAGTTCTTC

abundance: NA
j_gene: TRBJ2-2
v_gene: TRBV11-3
d_gene: NA
CDR3aa: CASSGKGGFTGELFF
CDR3nt: TGTGCCAGCAGCGGGAAGGGGGGGTTTACCGGGGAGCTGTTTTTT

abundance: NA
j_gene: TRBJ2-1
v_gene: TRBV5-6
d_gene: NA
CDR3aa: CASSIRDNEQFF
CDR3nt: TGTGCCAGCAGCATCCGGGACAATGAGCAGTTCTTC

abundance: NA
j_gene: TRBJ2-5
v_gene: TRBV5-1
d_gene: NA
CDR3aa: CASSLEAEETQYF
CDR3nt: TGCGCCAGCAGCTTGGAAGCGGAAGAGACCCAGTACTTC

abundance: NA
j_gene: TRBJ2-5
v_gene: TRBV9
d_gene: NA
CDR3aa: CASKIRLLQETQYF
CDR3nt: TGTGCCAGCAAAATCCGGTTACTTCAAGAGACCCAGTACTTC

abundance: NA
j_gene: TRBJ2-5
v_gene: TRBV19
d_gene: NA
CDR3aa: CASGGTAQETQYF
CDR3nt: TGTGCCAGTGGCGGGACAGCCCAAGAGACCCAGTACTTC

abundance: NA
j_gene: TRBJ1-1
v_gene: TRBV7-2
d_gene: TRBD1
CDR3aa: CASSYLTGGTEAFF
CDR3nt: TGTGCCAGCAGCTACTTAACAGGGGGAACTGAAGCTTTCTTT

abundance: NA
j_gene: TRBJ2-7
v_gene: TRBV6-5
d_gene: TRBD2
CDR3aa: CASSSLAGVGEQYF
CDR3nt: TGTGCCAGCAGTTCTCTAGCGGGAGTAGGCGAGCAGTACTTC

abundance: NA
j_gene: TRBJ2-2
v_gene: TRBV28
d_gene: TRBD1
CDR3aa: CASSLWGQGATTGELFF
CDR3nt: TGTGCCAGCAGTTTATGGGGCCAGGGGGCGACCACCGGGGAGCTGTTTTTT

abundance: few
j_gene: TRBJ2-1
v_gene: TRBV7-9
d_gene: TRBD2
CDR3aa: CASSLRTSANNEQFF
CDR3nt: TGTGCCAGCAGCCTCCGGACTAGCGCTAACAATGAGCAGTTCTTC

abundance: few
j_gene: TRBJ2-7
v_gene: TRBV11-2
d_gene: NA
CDR3aa: CASSLDFSATGSYEQYF
CDR3nt: TGTGCCAGCAGCTTAGATTTTTCCGCCACTGGCTCCTACGAGCAGTACTTC

abundance: NA
j_gene: TRBJ1-5
v_gene: TRBV10-2
d_gene: NA
CDR3aa: CASSERSSNQPQHF
CDR3nt: TGCGCCAGCAGTGAGCGGAGTAGCAATCAGCCCCAGCATTTT

abundance: NA
j_gene: TRBJ2-1
v_gene: TRBV15
d_gene: NA
CDR3aa: CATSRVTPNNEQFF
CDR3nt: TGTGCCACCAGCAGAGTCACGCCTAACAATGAGCAGTTCTTC

abundance: once
j_gene: TRBJ2-2
v_gene: TRBV7-2
d_gene: TRBD1
CDR3aa: CASSLSGGNTGELFF
CDR3nt: TGTGCCAGCAGCTTATCAGGGGGGAACACCGGGGAGCTGTTTTTT

abundance: NA
j_gene: TRBJ2-1
v_gene: TRBV13
d_gene: TRBD2
CDR3aa: CASSLPGLAGPGSYNEQFF
CDR3nt: TGTGCCAGCAGTCTACCGGGACTAGCGGGCCCAGGCTCCTACAATGAGCAGTTCTTC

abundance: NA
j_gene: TRBJ1-1
v_gene: TRBV7-8
d_gene: NA
CDR3aa: CASGPWTDRPEAFF
CDR3nt: TGTGCCAGCGGGCCCTGGACAGACCGCCCTGAAGCTTTCTTT

abundance: NA
j_gene: TRBJ2-1
v_gene: TRBV7-3
d_gene: TRBD2
CDR3aa: CASSLVGSGDEQFF
CDR3nt: TGTGCCAGCAGCTTAGTGGGTAGCGGGGATGAGCAGTTCTTC

abundance: once
j_gene: TRBJ2-1
v_gene: TRBV7-3
d_gene: TRBD2
CDR3aa: CASKTSGRATEQFF
CDR3nt: TGTGCCAGCAAGACTAGCGGGAGGGCCACTGAGCAGTTCTTC

abundance: NA
j_gene: TRBJ2-2
v_gene: TRBV3-1/TRBV3-2
d_gene: NA
CDR3aa: CASSQQTATGELFF
CDR3nt: TGTGCCAGCAGCCAACAGACAGCCACCGGGGAGCTGTTTTTT

abundance: NA
j_gene: TRBJ1-5
v_gene: TRBV5-1
d_gene: NA
CDR3aa: CASSLGEGPQHF
CDR3nt: TGCGCCAGCAGCCTGGGCGAGGGTCCCCAGCATTTT

abundance: NA
j_gene: TRBJ2-1
v_gene: TRBV27
d_gene: TRBD2
CDR3aa: CASSNSGRSYNEQFF
CDR3nt: TGTGCCAGCAGTAATAGCGGGAGGTCCTACAATGAGCAGTTCTTC

abundance: NA
j_gene: TRBJ1-2
v_gene: TRBV29-1
d_gene: NA
CDR3aa: CSVGVGDYGYTF
CDR3nt: TGCAGCGTTGGGGTAGGGGACTATGGCTACACCTTC

abundance: NA
j_gene: TRBJ2-3
v_gene: TRBV19
d_gene: TRBD2
CDR3aa: CASSDSGSTDTQYF
CDR3nt: TGTGCCAGTAGTGATAGCGGGAGCACAGATACGCAGTATTTT

abundance: once
j_gene: TRBJ1-5
v_gene: TRBV4-1
d_gene: NA
CDR3aa: CASSQRTDNQPQHF
CDR3nt: TGCGCCAGCAGCCAAAGGACAGACAATCAGCCCCAGCATTTT

abundance: few
j_gene: TRBJ2-1
v_gene: TRBV11-2
d_gene: TRBD2
CDR3aa: CASSFSGRPDNEQFF
CDR3nt: TGTGCCAGCAGCTTTAGCGGGAGGCCCGACAATGAGCAGTTCTTC

abundance: once
j_gene: TRBJ1-1
v_gene: TRBV27
d_gene: NA
CDR3aa: CASSLSRVAEAFF
CDR3nt: TGTGCCAGCAGTTTATCTCGGGTAGCTGAAGCTTTCTTT

abundance: few
j_gene: TRBJ2-7
v_gene: TRBV19
d_gene: TRBD1
CDR3aa: CASTRTGVSYEQYF
CDR3nt: TGTGCCAGTACCCGGACAGGAGTCTCCTACGAGCAGTACTTC

abundance: NA
j_gene: TRBJ2-3
v_gene: TRBV13
d_gene: TRBD2
CDR3aa: CASSLGVTSGRVSDTQYF
CDR3nt: TGTGCCAGCAGCTTAGGTGTCACTAGCGGGAGGGTTTCAGATACGCAGTATTTT

abundance: NA
j_gene: TRBJ1-2
v_gene: TRBV5-6
d_gene: TRBD1
CDR3aa: CASSLGYRGLTYGYTF
CDR3nt: TGTGCCAGCAGCTTGGGTTACAGGGGGCTTACCTATGGCTACACCTTC

abundance: few
j_gene: TRBJ1-3
v_gene: TRBV7-2
d_gene: NA
CDR3aa: CASTFTGSGNTIYF
CDR3nt: TGTGCCAGCACTTTCACAGGTTCTGGAAACACCATATATTTT

abundance: NA
j_gene: TRBJ2-1
v_gene: TRBV14
d_gene: NA
CDR3aa: CASSLGDFAYNEQFF
CDR3nt: TGTGCCAGCAGCCTAGGGGACTTCGCCTACAATGAGCAGTTCTTC

abundance: NA
j_gene: TRBJ2-3
v_gene: TRBV7-8
d_gene: TRBD1
CDR3aa: CASSFSGTGGGTDTQYF
CDR3nt: TGTGCCAGCAGCTTTTCCGGGACAGGGGGTGGCACAGATACGCAGTATTTT

abundance: few
j_gene: TRBJ1-2
v_gene: TRBV5-1
d_gene: NA
CDR3aa: CASSFNGDYGYTF
CDR3nt: TGCGCCAGCAGCTTTAACGGAGACTATGGCTACACCTTC

abundance: NA
j_gene: TRBJ2-7
v_gene: TRBV19
d_gene: TRBD2
CDR3aa: CASSTQIRTSGPSSYEQYF
CDR3nt: TGTGCCAGTAGTACCCAAATCAGGACTAGCGGTCCTAGCTCCTACGAGCAGTACTTC

abundance: few
j_gene: TRBJ2-4
v_gene: TRBV19
d_gene: NA
CDR3aa: CASSKGSYRSAKNIQYF
CDR3nt: TGTGCCAGTAGTAAAGGGTCCTACAGGAGTGCCAAAAACATTCAGTACTTC

abundance: few
j_gene: TRBJ2-2
v_gene: TRBV13
d_gene: TRBD2
CDR3aa: CASSSRLAGVTNTGELFF
CDR3nt: TGTGCCAGCAGCTCCAGACTAGCGGGAGTGACGAACACCGGGGAGCTGTTTTTT

abundance: NA
j_gene: TRBJ2-1
v_gene: TRBV10-1
d_gene: TRBD2
CDR3aa: CASNSGRAGEQFF
CDR3nt: TGCGCCAGCAATAGCGGGAGGGCCGGCGAGCAGTTCTTC

abundance: NA
j_gene: TRBJ1-2
v_gene: TRBV9
d_gene: TRBD1
CDR3aa: CASSVVGQGDGYTF
CDR3nt: TGTGCCAGCAGCGTAGTCGGACAGGGGGATGGCTACACCTTC

abundance: NA
j_gene: TRBJ2-7
v_gene: TRBV25-1
d_gene: TRBD1
CDR3aa: CASRDSFNYEQYF
CDR3nt: TGTGCCAGCCGGGACAGCTTTAACTACGAGCAGTACTTC

abundance: NA
j_gene: TRBJ2-3
v_gene: TRBV11-2
d_gene: TRBD2
CDR3aa: CASSLGGSVDTQYF
CDR3nt: TGTGCCAGCAGCTTAGGCGGGAGTGTAGATACGCAGTATTTT

abundance: NA
j_gene: TRBJ1-6
v_gene: TRBV27
d_gene: NA
CDR3aa: CASSLQGANSPLHF
CDR3nt: TGTGCCAGCAGTCTACAGGGCGCTAATTCACCCCTCCACTTT

abundance: NA
j_gene: TRBJ2-2
v_gene: TRBV3-1/TRBV3-2
d_gene: NA
CDR3aa: CASSQAGETGELFF
CDR3nt: TGTGCCAGCAGCCAAGCTGGAGAGACCGGGGAGCTGTTTTTT

abundance: NA
j_gene: TRBJ1-6
v_gene: TRBV9
d_gene: NA
CDR3aa: CASSGRDLSYSPLHF
CDR3nt: TGTGCCAGCAGCGGCCGGGATCTCTCCTATTCACCCCTCCACTTT

abundance: NA
j_gene: TRBJ2-1
v_gene: TRBV20-1
d_gene: TRBD2
CDR3aa: CSASRSGMTDEQFF
CDR3nt: TGCAGTGCTAGTCGTAGCGGGATGACAGATGAGCAGTTCTTC